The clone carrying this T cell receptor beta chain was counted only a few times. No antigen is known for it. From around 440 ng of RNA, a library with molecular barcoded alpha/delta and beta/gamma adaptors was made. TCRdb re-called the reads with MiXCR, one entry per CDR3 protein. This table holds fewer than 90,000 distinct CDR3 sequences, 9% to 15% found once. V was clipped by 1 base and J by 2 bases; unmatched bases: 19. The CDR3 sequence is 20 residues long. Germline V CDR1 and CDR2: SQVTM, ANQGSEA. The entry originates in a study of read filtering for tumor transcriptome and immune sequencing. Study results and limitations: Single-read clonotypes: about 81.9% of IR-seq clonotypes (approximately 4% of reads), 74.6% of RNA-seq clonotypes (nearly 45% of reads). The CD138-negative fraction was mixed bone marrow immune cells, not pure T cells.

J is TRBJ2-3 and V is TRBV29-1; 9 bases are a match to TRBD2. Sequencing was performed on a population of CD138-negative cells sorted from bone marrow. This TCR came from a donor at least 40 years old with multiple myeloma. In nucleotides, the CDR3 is TGCAGCGTTGAAGGGGGTGCAGGCGGGAGGGCCCTGAGGGTCACAGATACGCAGTATTTT. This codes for CSVEGGAGGRALRVTDTQYF.